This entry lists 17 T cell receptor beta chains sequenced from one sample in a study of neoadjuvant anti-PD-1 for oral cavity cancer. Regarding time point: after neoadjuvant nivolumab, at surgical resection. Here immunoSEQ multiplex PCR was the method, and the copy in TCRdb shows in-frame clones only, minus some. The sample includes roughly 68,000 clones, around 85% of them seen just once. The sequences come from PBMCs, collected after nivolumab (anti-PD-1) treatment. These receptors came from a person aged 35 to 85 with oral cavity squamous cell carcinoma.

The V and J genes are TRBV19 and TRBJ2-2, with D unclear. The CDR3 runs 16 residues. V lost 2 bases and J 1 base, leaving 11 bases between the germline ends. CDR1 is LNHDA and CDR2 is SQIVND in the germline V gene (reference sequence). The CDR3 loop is CASSIFGTLNTGELFF. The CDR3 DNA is TGTGCCAGTAGTATATTCGGTACTCTGAACACCGGGGAGCTGTTTTTT.

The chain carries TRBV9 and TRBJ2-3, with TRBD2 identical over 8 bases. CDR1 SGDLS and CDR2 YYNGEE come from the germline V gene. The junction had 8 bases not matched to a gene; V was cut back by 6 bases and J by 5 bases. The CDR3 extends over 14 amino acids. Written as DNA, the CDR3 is TGTGCCAGCACCTCCGGGGGGGCCGTAGATACGCAGTATTTT. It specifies CASTSGGAVDTQYF.

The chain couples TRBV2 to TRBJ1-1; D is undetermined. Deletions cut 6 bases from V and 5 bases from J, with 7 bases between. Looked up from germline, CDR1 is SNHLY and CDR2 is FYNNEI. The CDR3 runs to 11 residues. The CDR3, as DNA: TGTGCCAGCAGACAACAAACTGAAGCTTTCTTT. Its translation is CASRQQTEAFF. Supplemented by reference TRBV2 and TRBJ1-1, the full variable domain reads EPEVTQTPSHQVTQMGQEVILRCVPISNHLYFYWYRQILGQKVEFLVSFYNNEISEKSEIFDDQFSVERPDGSNFTLKIRSTKLEDSAMYFCASRQQTEAFFGQGTRLTVV.

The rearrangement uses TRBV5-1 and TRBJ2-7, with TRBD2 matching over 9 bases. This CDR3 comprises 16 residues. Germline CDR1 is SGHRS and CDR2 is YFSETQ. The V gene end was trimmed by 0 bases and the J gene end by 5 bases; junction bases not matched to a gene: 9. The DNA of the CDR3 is TGCGCCAGCAGCTTGGAAGTTGCGGGAGGGCCGGACGAGCAGTACTTC. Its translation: CASSLEVAGGPDEQYF.

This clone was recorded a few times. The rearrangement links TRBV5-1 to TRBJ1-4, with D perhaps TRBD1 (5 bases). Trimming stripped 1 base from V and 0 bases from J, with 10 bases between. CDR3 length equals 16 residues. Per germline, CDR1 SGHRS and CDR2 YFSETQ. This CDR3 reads CASSLQGTPTNEKLFF. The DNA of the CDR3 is TGCGCCAGCAGCTTGCAGGGAACTCCAACTAATGAAAAACTGTTTTTT.

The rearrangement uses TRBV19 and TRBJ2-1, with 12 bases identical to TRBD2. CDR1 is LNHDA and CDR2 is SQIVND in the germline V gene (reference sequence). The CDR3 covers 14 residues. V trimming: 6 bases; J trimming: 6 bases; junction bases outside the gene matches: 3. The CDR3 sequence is CASRGLAGSNEQFF. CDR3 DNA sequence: TGTGCCAGTAGAGGACTAGCGGGGAGCAATGAGCAGTTCTTC.

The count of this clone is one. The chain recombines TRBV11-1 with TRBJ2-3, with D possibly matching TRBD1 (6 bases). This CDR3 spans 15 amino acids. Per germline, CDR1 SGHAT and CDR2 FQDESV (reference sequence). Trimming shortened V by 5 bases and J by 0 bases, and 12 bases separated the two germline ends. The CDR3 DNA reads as TGTGCCAGCAGCACTGGGACATTTAGCACAGATACGCAGTATTTT. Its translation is CASSTGTFSTDTQYF.

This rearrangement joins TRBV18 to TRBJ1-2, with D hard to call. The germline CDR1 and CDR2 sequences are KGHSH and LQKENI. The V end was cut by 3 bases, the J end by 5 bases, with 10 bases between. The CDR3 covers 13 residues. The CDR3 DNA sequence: TGTGCCAGCTCACCCGACCAGTGGTATGGCTACACCTTC. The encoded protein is CASSPDQWYGYTF.

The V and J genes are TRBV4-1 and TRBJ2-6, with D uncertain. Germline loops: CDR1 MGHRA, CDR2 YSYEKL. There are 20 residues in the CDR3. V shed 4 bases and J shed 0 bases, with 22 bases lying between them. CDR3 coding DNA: TGCGCCAGCAGCCCTCCCTCTCGAGTCAGGCAAAACTCTGGGGCCAACGTCCTGACTTTC. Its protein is CASSPPSRVRQNSGANVLTF.

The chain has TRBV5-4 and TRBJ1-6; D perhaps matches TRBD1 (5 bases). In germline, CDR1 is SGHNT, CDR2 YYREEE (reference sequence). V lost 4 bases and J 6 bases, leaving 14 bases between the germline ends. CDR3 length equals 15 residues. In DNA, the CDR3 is TGTGCCAGCAGCCCCAGAGGTGGGACTAATTCACCCCTCCACTTT. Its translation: CASSPRGGTNSPLHF.

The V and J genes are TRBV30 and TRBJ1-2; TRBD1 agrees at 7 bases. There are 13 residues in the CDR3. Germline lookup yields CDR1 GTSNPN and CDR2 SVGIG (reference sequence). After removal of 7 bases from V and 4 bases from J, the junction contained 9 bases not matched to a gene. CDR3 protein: CASTIQGFYGYTF. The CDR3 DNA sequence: TGTGCCTCAACCATACAGGGGTTCTATGGCTACACCTTC.

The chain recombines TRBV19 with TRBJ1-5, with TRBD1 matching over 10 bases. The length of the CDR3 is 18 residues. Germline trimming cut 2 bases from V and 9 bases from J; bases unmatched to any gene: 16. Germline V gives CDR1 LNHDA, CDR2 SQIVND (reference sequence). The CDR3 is CASSISGRTGGPQGPQHF. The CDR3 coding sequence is TGTGCCAGTAGTATATCAGGGAGGACAGGGGGGCCCCAAGGGCCCCAGCATTTT.

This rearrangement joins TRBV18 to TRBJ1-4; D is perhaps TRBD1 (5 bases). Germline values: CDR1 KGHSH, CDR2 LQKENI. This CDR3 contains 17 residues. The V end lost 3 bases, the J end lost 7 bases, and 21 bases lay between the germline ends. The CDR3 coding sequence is TGTGCCAGCTCACCGCCGGGGTACGGGGGACGATCTGAAAAACTGTTTTTT. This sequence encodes CASSPPGYGGRSEKLFF.

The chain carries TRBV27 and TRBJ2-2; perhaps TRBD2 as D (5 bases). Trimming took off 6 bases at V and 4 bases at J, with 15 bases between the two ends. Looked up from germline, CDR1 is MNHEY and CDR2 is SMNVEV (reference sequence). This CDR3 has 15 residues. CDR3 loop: CASRERPRGTGELFF. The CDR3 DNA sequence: TGTGCCAGCAGGGAGCGGCCTCGCGGCACCGGGGAGCTGTTTTTT.

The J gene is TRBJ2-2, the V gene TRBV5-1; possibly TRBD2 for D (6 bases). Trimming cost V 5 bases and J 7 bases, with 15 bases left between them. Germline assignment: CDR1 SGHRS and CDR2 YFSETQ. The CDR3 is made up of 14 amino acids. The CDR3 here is CASRWNSGRGELFF. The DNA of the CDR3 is TGCGCCAGCAGATGGAATAGCGGTCGCGGGGAGCTGTTTTTT. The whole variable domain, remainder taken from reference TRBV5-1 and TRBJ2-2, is KAGVTQTPRYLIKTRGQQVTLSCSPISGHRSVSWYQQTPGQGLQFLFEYFSETQRNKGNFPGRFSGRQFSNSRSEMNVSTLELGDSALYLCASRWNSGRGELFFGEGSRLTVL.

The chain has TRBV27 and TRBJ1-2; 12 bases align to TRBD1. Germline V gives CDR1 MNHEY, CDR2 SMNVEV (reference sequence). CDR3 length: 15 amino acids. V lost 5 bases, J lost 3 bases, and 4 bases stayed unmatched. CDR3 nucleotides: TGTGCCAGCAGTCCCGGGACAGGGGGCTACTATGGCTACACCTTC. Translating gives CASSPGTGGYYGYTF.

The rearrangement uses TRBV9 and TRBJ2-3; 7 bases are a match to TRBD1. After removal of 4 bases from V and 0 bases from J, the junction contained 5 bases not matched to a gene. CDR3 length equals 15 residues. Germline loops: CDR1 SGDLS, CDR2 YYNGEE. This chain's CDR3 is CASSIGTASTDTQYF. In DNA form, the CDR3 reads TGTGCCAGCAGCATCGGGACAGCTAGCACAGATACGCAGTATTTT.